The 30 T cell receptor beta chains reported below all come from one sample, sequenced in a study of blood T cell repertoires in COVID-19. Profiling relied on immunoSEQ multiplex PCR, and the TCRdb table lists in-frame clones only, not all of them. The sample contains fewer than 75,000 clones, nearly 95% of which appear only once. Source material: peripheral blood. These TCRs come from a man aged 50-59 years with active COVID-19.

The chain employs TRBV5-1 and TRBJ2-1; 12 bases align to TRBD2. CDR3 size: 15 residues. CDR1 is SGHRS and CDR2 is YFSETQ in the germline V gene. V shed 4 bases, J shed 5 bases, and the junction held 4 bases outside the gene matches. The CDR3 DNA sequence: TGCGCCAGCAGCCTGTGGACTAGCGGGGACAATGAGCAGTTCTTC. Translation: CASSLWTSGDNEQFF.

This clone was counted only a few times. J is TRBJ1-5 and V is TRBV6-5; maybe TRBD1 (6 bases). The CDR3 covers 14 residues. Germline V lookup: CDR1 MNHEY, CDR2 SVGAGI. With 8 bases removed from V and 0 bases from J, the gap between germline ends came to 11 bases. DNA of the CDR3: TGTGCCAGCGGGAACAGGGATAGCAATCAGCCCCAGCATTTT. Translating gives CASGNRDSNQPQHF.

This clone appeared a single time. The chain recombines TRBV5-4 with TRBJ1-1, with a possible D match to TRBD1 (5 bases). Germline V gives CDR1 SGHNT, CDR2 YYREEE (reference sequence). The CDR3 sequence is 11 residues long. V lost 4 bases and J lost 7, with 8 bases in between. The CDR3 is CASSKGLEAFF. The CDR3 region has the DNA TGTGCCAGCAGCAAGGGGCTTGAAGCTTTCTTT. The full variable domain, its missing parts supplied by reference TRBV5-4 and TRBJ1-1, is ETGVTQSPTHLIKTRGQQVTLRCSSQSGHNTVSWYQQALGQGPQFIFQYYREEENGRGNFPPRFSGLQFPNYSSELNVNALELDDSALYLCASSKGLEAFFGQGTRLTVV.

This clone showed up just once. The rearrangement joins TRBV7-8 to TRBJ2-3, with TRBD2 matching over 7 bases. With 5 bases clipped from V and 12 bases from J, the junction kept 11 bases outside the gene matches. This CDR3 spans 13 amino acids. The V gene's germline CDR1 is SGHVS and CDR2 FQNEAQ. Here the CDR3 DNA reads TGTGCCAGCAGCATCGCGGGAGCTGGGTTTCAGTATTTT. It translates to CASSIAGAGFQYF. Full variable domain (rest looked up from reference TRBV7-8 and TRBJ2-3): GAGVSQSPRYKVAKRGQDVALRCDPISGHVSLFWYQQALGQGPEFLTYFQNEAQLDKSGLPSDRFFAERPEGSVSTLKIQRTQQEDSAVYLCASSIAGAGFQYFGPGTRLTVL.

The chain couples TRBV5-6 to TRBJ1-4; 10 nucleotides match TRBD1. This CDR3 comprises 17 residues. CDR1 and CDR2 from the germline V gene are SGHDT and YYEEEE. The trim removed 1 base at V and 7 bases at J, leaving 10 bases unmatched. The CDR3 bases are TGTGCCAGCAGCTTGAGGACAGGGGGAACGAGAAGTGAAAAACTGTTTTTT. It codes for CASSLRTGGTRSEKLFF.

The chain has TRBV6-2 or TRBV6-3 and TRBJ1-2, with D possibly TRBD1 on 5 matching bases. The CDR3 consists of 14 residues. Germline V gene data show CDR1 as MNHEY and CDR2 as SVGEGT. Trimming pared 4 bases from V and 4 bases from J, leaving 13 bases between. CDR3 sequence reads: CASSSAQGSYGYTF. CDR3 in DNA: TGTGCCAGCAGTTCCGCCCAGGGTTCCTATGGCTACACCTTC.

V usage is TRBV7-9 and J usage is TRBJ1-1; 7 nucleotides agree with TRBD1. The CDR3 is 19 amino acids. CDR1 and CDR2 (germline): SEHNR, FQNEAQ (reference sequence). V was clipped by 0 bases and J by 1 base; unmatched bases: 14. CDR3 region: CASSLAYLRGTGENTEAFF. CDR3 in DNA: TGTGCCAGCAGCTTAGCCTACCTCAGAGGAACAGGGGAGAACACTGAAGCTTTCTTT.

The chain joins TRBV10-3 to TRBJ2-6, with a weak D call TRBD2 (7 bases). This CDR3 has 18 amino acids. V was trimmed by 3 bases and J by 0 bases, leaving 15 bases between them. Germline CDR1 is ENHRY and CDR2 is SYGVKD. The CDR3: CAISEVGGAYSGANVLTF. The CDR3 nucleotides read TGTGCCATCAGTGAAGTGGGGGGGGCCTACTCTGGGGCCAACGTCCTGACTTTC.

V is TRBV24-1 and J is TRBJ2-2; TRBD2 matches at 8 bases. J lost 4 bases, V lost 9 bases, and 12 bases had no gene match. Germline lookup yields CDR1 KGHDR and CDR2 SFDVKD. This CDR3 spans 16 amino acids. CDR3 DNA sequence: TGTGCCACCGCAGGAAAAAGCGGGAGCGGCACCGGGGAGCTGTTTTTT. This sequence encodes CATAGKSGSGTGELFF.

The table lists this clone with a count of one. CDR3 in DNA: TGTGCCGCGGTCCCTTGGAAGAACACCGGGGAGCTGTTTTTT. Encoded protein: CAAVPWKNTGELFF. The J gene is TRBJ2-2, the V gene TRBV6-5; D gene ambiguous. The germline V gene has CDR1 MNHEY and CDR2 SVGAGI. The CDR3 runs 14 residues. V was trimmed by 11 bases and J by 1 base, leaving 14 bases between them.

The rearrangement uses TRBV6-4 and TRBJ1-2; D not certain. Per germline, CDR1 MRHNA and CDR2 SNTAGT. The CDR3 contains 13 residues. The V gene lost 4 bases and the J gene lost 7 bases, with 13 bases spanning the gap. CDR3 residues: CASSVTSGGGYTF. The CDR3 region has the DNA TGTGCCAGCAGTGTGACATCTGGAGGTGGCTACACCTTC.

The chain uses TRBV7-3 and TRBJ2-1, with TRBD2 identical over 8 bases. The length of the CDR3 is 18 residues. From germline, CDR1 is SGHTA and CDR2 FQGTGA. Losses at the gene ends were 4 bases for V and 4 bases for J; bases not matched to a gene: 15. The DNA for the CDR3 is TGTGCCAGCAGCTCCCAACTAGTCTCGGGCGGGGGGTACAATGAGCAGTTCTTC. Protein sequence: CASSSQLVSGGGYNEQFF. Based on the CDR3 plus reference TRBV7-3 and TRBJ2-1, the full variable domain is GAGVSQTPSNKVTEKGKYVELRCDPISGHTALYWYRQSLGQGPEFLIYFQGTGAADDSGLPNDRFFAVRPEGSVSTLKIQRTERGDSAVYLCASSSQLVSGGGYNEQFFGPGTRLTVL.

This chain joins TRBV28 and TRBJ1-6, with D tentatively TRBD1 (5 bases). CDR1 MDHEN and CDR2 SYDVKM come from the germline V gene. The V end lost 3 bases, the J end lost 12 bases, and 15 bases lay between the germline ends. The CDR3 sequence is 14 residues long. The CDR3: CASSFSGRSLPLHF. CDR3 bases: TGTGCCAGCAGTTTCTCAGGGAGGTCCTTACCCCTCCACTTT.

The chain employs TRBV11-2 and TRBJ1-2; 10 bases line up with TRBD1. The junction had 3 bases not matched to a gene; V was cut back by 3 bases and J by 2 bases. Germline CDR1 and CDR2: SGHAT and FQNNGV. There are 15 residues in the CDR3. CDR3 in DNA: TGTGCCAGCAGCTTCGACAGGGGGCGGAACTATGGCTACACCTTC. Protein product: CASSFDRGRNYGYTF.

The V gene is TRBV6-2 or TRBV6-3, the J gene TRBJ2-2; the match to TRBD2 covers 7 bases. Germline V CDR1 and CDR2: MNHEY, SVGEGT. The CDR3 loop spans 15 amino acids. V shed 3 bases and J 5 bases; nucleotides not matched to a gene: 6. In nucleotides, the CDR3 is TGTGCCAGCAGTTATGGGCGGGGGAGGACCGGGGAGCTGTTTTTT. This translates into CASSYGRGRTGELFF.

The chain links TRBV6-5 to TRBJ2-7; the D gene is possibly TRBD1 (5 bases). Germline loops: CDR1 MNHEY, CDR2 SVGAGI. This CDR3 contains 13 residues. Trimming took 10 bases from V and 4 from J, leaving 17 bases between them. CDR3 in amino acids: CATSLQDLYEQYF. In nucleotides, the CDR3 is TGTGCCACTTCCCTACAGGACCTTTACGAGCAGTACTTC.

This clone occurred once. The J gene is TRBJ2-5, the V gene TRBV5-4; 9 bases agree with TRBD2. From germline, CDR1 is SGHNT and CDR2 YYREEE (reference sequence). V lost 10 bases, J lost 7 bases, and 11 bases stayed unmatched. The CDR3 extends over 13 amino acids. CDR3 protein: CAVGREGLVTQYF. The CDR3 nucleotides are TGTGCCGTTGGGCGGGAGGGACTTGTGACCCAGTACTTC. Full variable domain (missing parts from reference TRBV5-4 and TRBJ2-5): ETGVTQSPTHLIKTRGQQVTLRCSSQSGHNTVSWYQQALGQGPQFIFQYYREEENGRGNFPPRFSGLQFPNYSSELNVNALELDDSALYLCAVGREGLVTQYFGPGTRLLVL.

The rearrangement links TRBV4-1 to TRBJ1-4, with D unresolved. V was shortened by 1 base and J by 8 bases, with 17 bases between the two germline ends. CDR3 length: 16 amino acids. Germline loops: CDR1 MGHRA, CDR2 YSYEKL. The CDR3 DNA reads as TGCGCCAGCAGCCAAGCAATCACCCTCTCGGGGGAAAAACTGTTTTTT. Its protein is CASSQAITLSGEKLFF.

The chain combines TRBV7-2 with TRBJ2-3; TRBD2 agrees at 13 bases. The CDR3 is 16 residues long. V lost 5 bases to trimming and J lost 9 bases; unmatched junction nucleotides: 11. Germline assignment: CDR1 SGHTA and CDR2 FQGNSA. CDR3 nucleotide sequence: TGTGCCAGCAGCCTCGGACTAGCGGGAGAACAGGGAACGCAGTATTTT. Encoded protein: CASSLGLAGEQGTQYF.

This clone was counted between two and nine times. The genes are TRBV30 and TRBJ1-2; D possibly corresponds to TRBD1 (6 bases). The CDR3 runs to 13 residues. Germline V gene data show CDR1 as GTSNPN and CDR2 as SVGIG (reference sequence). V was clipped by 8 bases and J by 5 bases, with 18 bases between them. The chain's CDR3 is CAARPYREYGYTF. Written as DNA, the CDR3 is TGTGCCGCTCGCCCTTACAGGGAGTATGGCTACACCTTC.

The rearrangement joins TRBV7-9 to TRBJ2-1; 8 nucleotides agree with TRBD1. The CDR3 consists of 15 residues. The germline V gene has CDR1 SEHNR and CDR2 FQNEAQ (reference sequence). Trimming at V came to 7 bases and at J to 7 bases, leaving 12 bases not matched to a gene. The CDR3 spells CASTSYLDRVNEQFF. The CDR3 bases are TGTGCCAGCACCTCTTATTTGGACAGGGTGAATGAGCAGTTCTTC.

The rearrangement links TRBV7-3 to TRBJ2-5; perhaps TRBD2 as D (5 bases). V lost 5 bases to trimming and J lost 6 bases, with 10 bases between them. CDR3 size: 12 residues. Germline assignment: CDR1 SGHTA and CDR2 FQGTGA. CDR3 nucleotide sequence: TGTGCCAGCAGCATACTAGGGCAGACCCAGTACTTC. The encoded protein is CASSILGQTQYF.

This sequence joins TRBV5-4 and TRBJ1-2; tentative D call: TRBD1 (6 bases). Trimming removed 10 bases from V and 4 bases from J, with 14 bases in between. This CDR3 has 12 residues. Germline CDR1 is SGHNT and CDR2 is YYREEE (reference sequence). This chain's CDR3 is CAAGGGTYGYTF. CDR3 nucleotide sequence: TGTGCCGCTGGGGGGGGCACCTATGGCTACACCTTC. The whole variable domain, filled in from reference TRBV5-4 and TRBJ1-2, reads ETGVTQSPTHLIKTRGQQVTLRCSSQSGHNTVSWYQQALGQGPQFIFQYYREEENGRGNFPPRFSGLQFPNYSSELNVNALELDDSALYLCAAGGGTYGYTFGSGTRLTVV.

The rearrangement joins TRBV9 to TRBJ2-5; the match to TRBD2 covers 7 bases. Germline assignment: CDR1 SGDLS and CDR2 YYNGEE. Germline trimming cut 2 bases from V and 1 base from J; bases unmatched to any gene: 2. This CDR3 spans 14 amino acids. CDR3 region: CASSVSSGQETQYF. CDR3 in DNA: TGTGCCAGCAGCGTCTCTAGCGGCCAAGAGACCCAGTACTTC.

The V gene is TRBV6-5, the J gene TRBJ1-5; the D is unclear. The CDR3 runs to 15 residues. The ends were cut back, 6 bases at V and 6 bases at J, with 18 bases in the middle. CDR1 is MNHEY, CDR2 SVGAGI, per germline. The CDR3 region has the DNA TGTGCCAGCAGAGGCGCAGTTCTAGCGGGTCAGCCCCAGCATTTT. Encoded protein: CASRGAVLAGQPQHF.

The chain combines TRBV24-1 with TRBJ1-1, with 7 bases identical to TRBD1. There are 14 residues in the CDR3. V lost 5 bases and J lost 1; bases outside the gene matches: 3. The germline gives CDR1 KGHDR, CDR2 SFDVKD. DNA for the CDR3: TGTGCCACCAGTGGGCGACAGGGGAACACTGAAGCTTTCTTT. Residues: CATSGRQGNTEAFF.

This clone was seen once. This chain connects TRBV15 to TRBJ2-7, with D perhaps matching TRBD2 (6 bases). The V end was cut by 1 base, the J end by 2 bases, with 15 bases between. Per the germline V gene, CDR1 is LNHNV and CDR2 is YYDKDF (reference sequence). The CDR3 extends over 16 amino acids. The DNA for the CDR3 is TGTGCCACCAGCAGAGGCCTCCGGGACTCAGCCTACGAGCAGTACTTC. Amino acids: CATSRGLRDSAYEQYF.

This chain connects TRBV18 to TRBJ1-5; 7 nucleotides match TRBD1. The CDR3 totals 14 residues. V was clipped by 2 bases and J by 6 bases; unmatched bases: 4. Germline V gene data show CDR1 as KGHSH and CDR2 as LQKENI. The CDR3 loop is CASSPNRGSQPQHF. Here the CDR3 DNA reads TGTGCCAGCTCACCAAACAGGGGAAGTCAGCCCCAGCATTTT.

The chain uses TRBV28 and TRBJ2-7, with 9 bases fitting TRBD1. The trim removed 5 bases at V and 4 bases at J, leaving 9 bases unmatched. Per germline, CDR1 MDHEN and CDR2 SYDVKM. This CDR3 region has 15 residues. The CDR3 region has the DNA TGTGCCAGCAGTCGTCCGGGACAGGGTTCTTACGAGCAGTACTTC. The encoded protein is CASSRPGQGSYEQYF.

The chain employs TRBV15 and TRBJ2-3, with a tentative D call TRBD2 (5 bases). The CDR3 extends over 15 amino acids. Germline V CDR1 and CDR2: LNHNV, YYDKDF (reference sequence). V was clipped by 3 bases and J by 6 bases, with 16 bases between them. The CDR3 is CATSSDPATSDTQYF. The DNA of the CDR3 is TGTGCCACCAGCAGCGACCCGGCCACTAGTGATACGCAGTATTTT.